The rows below give T cell receptor beta chains drawn from one sample of a study of blood T cell repertoires in COVID-19. The assay was immunoSEQ multiplex PCR, and TCRdb's table has in-frame clones only and misses some. Among approximately 170,000 clones listed, 88% were seen once. The sample comprised PBMCs or T cells enriched from blood (not recorded which). These receptors came from a young woman who had recovered from COVID-19. The conserved cysteine and the conserved F or W are not part of the CDR3 here.

V | CDR3
TRBV19 | ASSGVGGWDSSYNSPLH
TRBV3-1/TRBV3-2 | ASSPGTDNSPLH
TRBV10-3 | AISFGSQGNTEAF
TRBV7-8 | ASSLVIQGSGNTIY
TRBV30 | AWSSGGSYGYT
TRBV28 | ASSAGTGPSGANVLT
TRBV19 | AIRAAEDGELF
TRBV27 | ASSLHNTEAF
TRBV28 | ASSKRLVGDEQY
TRBV18 | ASSPNRNTEAF
TRBV18 | ASSPTGGPETQY
TRBV2 | ASNLAGGASHTGELF
TRBV5-6 | ASSLDGRAYSGNTIY
TRBV11-2 | ASSRGHSGNTIY
TRBV19 | ASRRTGRNEKLF
TRBV24-1 | ATSDGGFESNEQF
TRBV28 | AVRGTGDGYT
TRBV4-2 | ASSQIAGVMETQY
TRBV5-1 | ASSSPTGVRTEAF
TRBV24-1 | ATSDSTRQAFGYT
TRBV5-1 | ASSLGQGLNSPLH
TRBV6-2/TRBV6-3 | ASSYTDRRYGYT
TRBV19 | ASRRSITGPSGNTIY
TRBV5-8 | ASSFGQGGQPQH
TRBV18 | ASSPTRGLSSYEQY
TRBV18 | ASSPGTGDTDTQY
TRBV4-3 | ASSQETSGFNEQF
TRBV7-8 | ATYKGGGDLYSNQPQH
TRBV30 | AWATGTAGGGTQY
TRBV19 | ASSTGPRTGVDTQY
TRBV6-5 | ATASSGSYEQY
TRBV4-1 | ASSQPWAQTGELF
TRBV28 | ASSPQRESDTQY
TRBV29-1 | SVKDSRWGSEQY
TRBV6-2/TRBV6-3 | ASSTGQGEF
TRBV4-1 | ASSQEGLAGSYEQY
TRBV19 | ASSIDEGSGANVLT
TRBV25-1 | ASSEYITGGGSNYGYT
TRBV5-1 | ASSLVVAGDEQY
TRBV18 | ASSPPAGLAKNIQY
TRBV11-2 | ASSSGQAYGYT
TRBV10-1 | ATATGGPHTEAF
TRBV18 | ASSPLGLAGLYNEQF
TRBV2 | AGSRGRARNEQF
TRBV27 | ASSPYRGRETQY
TRBV28 | ASSPDFRPPLTNTEAF